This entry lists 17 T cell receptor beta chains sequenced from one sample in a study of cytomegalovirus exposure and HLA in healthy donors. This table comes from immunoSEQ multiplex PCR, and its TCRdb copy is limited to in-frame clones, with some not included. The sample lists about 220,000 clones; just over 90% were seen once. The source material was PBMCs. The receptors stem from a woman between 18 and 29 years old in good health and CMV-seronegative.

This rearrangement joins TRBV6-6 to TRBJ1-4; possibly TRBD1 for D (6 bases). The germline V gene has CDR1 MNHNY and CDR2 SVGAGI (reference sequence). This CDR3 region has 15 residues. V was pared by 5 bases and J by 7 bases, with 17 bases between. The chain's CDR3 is CASSRTGTRAEKLFF. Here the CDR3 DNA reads TGTGCCAGCAGTCGTACAGGGACGAGGGCTGAAAAACTGTTTTTT.

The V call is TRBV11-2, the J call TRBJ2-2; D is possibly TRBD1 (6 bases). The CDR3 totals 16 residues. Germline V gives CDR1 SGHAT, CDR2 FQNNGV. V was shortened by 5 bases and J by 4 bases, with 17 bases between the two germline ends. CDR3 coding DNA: TGTGCCAGCAGCCCAGGGGCTTTCGTCGGCACCGGGGAGCTGTTTTTT. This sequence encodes CASSPGAFVGTGELFF.

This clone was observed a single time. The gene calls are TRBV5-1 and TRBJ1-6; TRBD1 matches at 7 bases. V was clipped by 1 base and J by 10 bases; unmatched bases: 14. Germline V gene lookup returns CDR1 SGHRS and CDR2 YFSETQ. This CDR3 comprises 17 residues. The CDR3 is CASSLLGTGERESPLHF. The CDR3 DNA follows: TGCGCCAGCAGCTTGTTGGGAACAGGGGAAAGGGAATCACCCCTCCACTTT. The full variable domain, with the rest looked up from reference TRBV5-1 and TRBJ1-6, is KAGVTQTPRYLIKTRGQQVTLSCSPISGHRSVSWYQQTPGQGLQFLFEYFSETQRNKGNFPGRFSGRQFSNSRSEMNVSTLELGDSALYLCASSLLGTGERESPLHFGNGTRLTVT.

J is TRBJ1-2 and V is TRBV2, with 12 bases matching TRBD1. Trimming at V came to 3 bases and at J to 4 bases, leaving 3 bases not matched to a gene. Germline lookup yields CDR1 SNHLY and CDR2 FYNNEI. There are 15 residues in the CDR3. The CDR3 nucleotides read TGTGCCAGCAGTGACGGGACAGGGGGCGGCTATGGCTACACCTTC. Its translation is CASSDGTGGGYGYTF.

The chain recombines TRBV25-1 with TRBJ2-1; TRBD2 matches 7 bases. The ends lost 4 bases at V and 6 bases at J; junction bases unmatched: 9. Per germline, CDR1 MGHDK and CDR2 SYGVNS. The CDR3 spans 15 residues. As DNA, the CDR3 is TGTGCCAGCAGTGGAGCAGGCGGGAGAAGCAATGAGCAGTTCTTC. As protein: CASSGAGGRSNEQFF. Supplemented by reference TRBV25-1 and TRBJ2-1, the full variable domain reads EADIYQTPRYLVIGTGKKITLECSQTMGHDKMYWYQQDPGMELHLIHYSYGVNSTEKGDLSSESTVSRIRTEHFPLTLESARPSHTSQYLCASSGAGGRSNEQFFGPGTRLTVL.

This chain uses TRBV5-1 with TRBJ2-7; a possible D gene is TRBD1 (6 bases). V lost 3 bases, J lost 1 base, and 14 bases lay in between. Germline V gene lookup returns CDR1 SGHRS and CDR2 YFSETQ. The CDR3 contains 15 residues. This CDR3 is CASSSRQEPSYEQYF. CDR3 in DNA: TGCGCCAGCAGCTCTCGACAGGAGCCTTCCTACGAGCAGTACTTC.

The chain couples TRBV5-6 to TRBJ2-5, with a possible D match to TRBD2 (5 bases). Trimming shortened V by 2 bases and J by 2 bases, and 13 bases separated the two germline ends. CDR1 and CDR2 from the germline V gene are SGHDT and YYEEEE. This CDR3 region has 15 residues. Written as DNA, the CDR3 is TGTGCCAGCAGCTTAGAGGGATGGGTACAAGAGACCCAGTACTTC. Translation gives CASSLEGWVQETQYF.

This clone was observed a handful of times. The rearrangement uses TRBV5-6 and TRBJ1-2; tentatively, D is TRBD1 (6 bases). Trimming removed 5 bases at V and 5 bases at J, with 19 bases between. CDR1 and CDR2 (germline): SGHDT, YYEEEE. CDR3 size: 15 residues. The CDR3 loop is CASRTRGRLTYGYTF. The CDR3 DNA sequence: TGTGCCAGCAGAACCAGGGGACGATTGACTTATGGCTACACCTTC.

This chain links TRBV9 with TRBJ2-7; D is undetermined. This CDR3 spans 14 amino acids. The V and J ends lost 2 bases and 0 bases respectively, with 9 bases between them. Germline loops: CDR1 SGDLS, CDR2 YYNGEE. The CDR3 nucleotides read TGTGCCAGCAGCGTTAGAGCGTTCTCCTACGAGCAGTACTTC. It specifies CASSVRAFSYEQYF. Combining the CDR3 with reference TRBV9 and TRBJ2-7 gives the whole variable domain DSGVTQTPKHLITATGQRVTLRCSPRSGDLSVYWYQQSLDQGLQFLIQYYNGEERAKGNILERFSAQQFPDLHSELNLSSLELGDSALYFCASSVRAFSYEQYFGPGTRLTVT.

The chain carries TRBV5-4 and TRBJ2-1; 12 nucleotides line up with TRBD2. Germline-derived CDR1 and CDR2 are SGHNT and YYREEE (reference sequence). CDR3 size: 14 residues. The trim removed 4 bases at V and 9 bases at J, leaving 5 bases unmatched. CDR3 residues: CASSNPSGRAEQFF. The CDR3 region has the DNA TGTGCCAGCAGCAACCCTAGCGGGAGGGCTGAGCAGTTCTTC. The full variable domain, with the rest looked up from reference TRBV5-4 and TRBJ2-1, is ETGVTQSPTHLIKTRGQQVTLRCSSQSGHNTVSWYQQALGQGPQFIFQYYREEENGRGNFPPRFSGLQFPNYSSELNVNALELDDSALYLCASSNPSGRAEQFFGPGTRLTVL.

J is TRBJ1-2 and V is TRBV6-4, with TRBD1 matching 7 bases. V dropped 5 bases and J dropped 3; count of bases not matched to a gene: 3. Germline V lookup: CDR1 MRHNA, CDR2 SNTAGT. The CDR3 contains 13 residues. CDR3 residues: CASSHRGDYGYTF. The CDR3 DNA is TGTGCCAGCAGTCACAGGGGCGACTATGGCTACACCTTC.

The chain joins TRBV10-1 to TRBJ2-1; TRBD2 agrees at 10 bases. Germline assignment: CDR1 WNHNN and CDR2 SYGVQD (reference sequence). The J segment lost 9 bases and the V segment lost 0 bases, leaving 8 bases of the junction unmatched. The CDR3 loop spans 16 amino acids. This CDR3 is CASSESSGRGRGEQFF. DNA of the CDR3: TGCGCCAGCAGTGAGTCGAGCGGGAGGGGACGGGGTGAGCAGTTCTTC.

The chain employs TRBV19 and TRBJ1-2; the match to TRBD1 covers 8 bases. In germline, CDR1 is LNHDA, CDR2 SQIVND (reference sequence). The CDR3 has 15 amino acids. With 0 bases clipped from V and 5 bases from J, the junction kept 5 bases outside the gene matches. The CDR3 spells CASSIDLQGAYGYTF. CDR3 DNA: TGTGCCAGTAGTATAGATCTGCAGGGGGCTTATGGCTACACCTTC.

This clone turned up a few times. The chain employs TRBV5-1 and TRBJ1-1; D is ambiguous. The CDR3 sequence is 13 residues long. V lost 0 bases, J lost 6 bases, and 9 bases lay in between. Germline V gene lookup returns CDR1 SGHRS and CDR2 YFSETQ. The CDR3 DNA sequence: TGCGCCAGCAGCTTGGCTGCGGGGTCTGAAGCTTTCTTT. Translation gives CASSLAAGSEAFF.

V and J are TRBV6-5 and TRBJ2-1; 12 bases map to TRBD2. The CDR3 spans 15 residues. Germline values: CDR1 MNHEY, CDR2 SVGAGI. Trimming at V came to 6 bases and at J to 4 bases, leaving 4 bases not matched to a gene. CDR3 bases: TGTGCCAGCAGAGGACTAGCGGGATCTTACAATGAGCAGTTCTTC. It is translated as CASRGLAGSYNEQFF.

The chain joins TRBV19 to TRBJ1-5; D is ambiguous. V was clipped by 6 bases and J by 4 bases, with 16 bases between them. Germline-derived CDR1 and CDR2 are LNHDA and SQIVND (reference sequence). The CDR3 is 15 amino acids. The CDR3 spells CASSSRALRNQPQHF. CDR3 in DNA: TGTGCCAGTAGCTCGAGGGCCCTTCGGAATCAGCCCCAGCATTTT.

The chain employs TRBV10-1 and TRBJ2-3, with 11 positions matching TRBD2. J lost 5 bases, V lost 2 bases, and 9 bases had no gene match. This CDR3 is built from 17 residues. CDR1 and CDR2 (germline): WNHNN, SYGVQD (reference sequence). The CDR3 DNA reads TGCGCCAGCAGTGAGCCTCGAGGGCTAGCGGGAGGAGATACGCAGTATTTT. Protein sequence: CASSEPRGLAGGDTQYF.